The rows below give T cell receptor beta chains drawn from one sample of a study of blood T cell repertoires in COVID-19. Libraries were prepared by immunoSEQ multiplex PCR; TCRdb keeps only in-frame clonotypes and omits some of them. The sample shows tens of thousands of clones, roughly 85% of them seen only once. The sequenced sample was peripheral blood. All receptors come from a man aged 55 to 69 with active or convalescent COVID-19. Each CDR3 is given with its conserved first and last residue. A D gene is named only where the DNA matches it firmly. The listing skips clone size in some rows; elsewhere it reads once, few, many or a size class.

d_call	clone_size	v_call	j_call	cdr3_aa	cdr3_nt
NA	once	TRBV7-9	TRBJ2-1	CASSLTQGYNEQFF	TGTGCCAGCAGCTTAACACAGGGATACAATGAGCAGTTCTTC
TRBD1	NA	TRBV5-3	TRBJ2-2	CARSLGQGDTGELFF	TGTGCCAGAAGCTTGGGACAGGGAGACACCGGGGAGCTGTTTTTT
NA	NA	TRBV7-8	TRBJ1-1	CASSLLNTEAFF	TGTGCCAGCAGCCTTTTAAACACTGAAGCTTTCTTT
TRBD1	NA	TRBV10-3	TRBJ2-5	CAISGQGEETQYF	TGTGCCATCAGCGGACAGGGGGAAGAGACCCAGTACTTC
NA	NA	TRBV3-1/TRBV3-2	TRBJ1-1	CASSQAARRGEAFF	TGTGCCAGCAGCCAAGCCGCAAGGCGGGGTGAAGCTTTCTTT
TRBD2	NA	TRBV28	TRBJ2-1	CASSSGSGGVYNEQFF	TGTGCCAGCAGTTCTGGGAGCGGGGGGGTCTACAATGAGCAGTTCTTC
TRBD1	NA	TRBV28	TRBJ2-5	CASSLAGTGEETQYF	TGTGCCAGCAGCCTTGCAGGGACAGGTGAAGAGACCCAGTACTTC
NA	NA	TRBV7-6	TRBJ1-5	CASSSQPGSNQPQHF	TGTGCCAGCAGCTCCCAGCCAGGGAGCAATCAGCCCCAGCATTTT
TRBD1	NA	TRBV11-2	TRBJ1-2	CASSSQGGTYGYTF	TGTGCCAGCAGCTCACAGGGGGGAACCTATGGCTACACCTTC
TRBD1	NA	TRBV11-1	TRBJ2-2	CASSLYRGTGELFF	TGTGCCAGCAGCTTATACAGGGGCACCGGGGAGCTGTTTTTT
NA	NA	TRBV5-8	TRBJ1-2	CASSLVGQGYGYTF	TGTGCCAGCAGCTTGGTTGGCCAGGGCTATGGCTACACCTTC
NA	NA	TRBV7-2	TRBJ1-5	CASSFAGQPQHF	TGTGCCAGCAGCTTCGCAGGGCAGCCCCAGCATTTT
NA	NA	TRBV5-1	TRBJ2-5	CASSFGGPGETQYF	TGCGCCAGCAGCTTCGGGGGGCCTGGAGAGACCCAGTACTTC
NA	NA	TRBV9	TRBJ2-5	CASSLPLEVAGKETQYF	TGTGCCAGCAGCCTACCCCTCGAGGTGGCGGGAAAAGAGACCCAGTACTTC
NA	NA	TRBV3-1/TRBV3-2	TRBJ1-5	CASSQPNQPQHF	TGTGCCAGCAGCCAACCAAATCAGCCCCAGCATTTT
NA	few	TRBV15	TRBJ1-1	CATSSLNRATEAFF	TGTGCCACCAGCAGCTTAAACAGGGCCACTGAAGCTTTCTTT
TRBD2	NA	TRBV6-2/TRBV6-3	TRBJ2-3	CASSRSGGADAQYF	TGTGCCAGCAGTCGTAGCGGGGGGGCCGATGCGCAGTATTTT
NA	once	TRBV18	TRBJ1-4	CASSPRRQEKLFF	TGTGCCAGCTCACCCCGGAGACAGGAAAAACTGTTTTTT
TRBD2	NA	TRBV19	TRBJ2-7	CASSTTSGGSYEQYF	TGTGCCAGTAGTACTACTAGCGGGGGATCCTACGAGCAGTACTTC
TRBD1	NA	TRBV5-6	TRBJ1-6	CASSQRDRVNSPLHF	TGTGCCAGCAGCCAAAGAGACAGGGTAAATTCACCCCTCCACTTT
NA	NA	TRBV18	TRBJ1-1	CASSGGISTEAFF	TGTGCCAGCTCAGGGGGGATCAGCACTGAAGCTTTCTTT
TRBD1	NA	TRBV24-1	TRBJ2-5	CATSDPGQGSETQYF	TGTGCCACCAGTGATCCCGGACAGGGGTCAGAGACCCAGTACTTC
NA	once	TRBV11-3	TRBJ1-6	CASSSGRGSPLHF	TGTGCCAGCAGCTCGGGCCGGGGTTCACCCCTCCACTTT
TRBD2	once	TRBV7-8	TRBJ2-1	CASSTSSGGAYNEQFF	TGTGCCAGCAGCACGTCTAGCGGGGGGGCCTACAATGAGCAGTTCTTC
NA	NA	TRBV10-3	TRBJ1-1	CAIKQVENTEAFF	TGTGCCATCAAACAGGTGGAGAACACTGAAGCTTTCTTT
TRBD1	once	TRBV6-2/TRBV6-3	TRBJ2-7	CASSSPSGTGVYEQYF	TGTGCCAGCAGTTCTCCCAGCGGGACAGGGGTCTACGAGCAGTACTTC
NA	once	TRBV9	TRBJ1-3	CASSVGGQSAAGNTIYF	TGTGCCAGCAGCGTAGGGGGACAATCTGCTGCTGGAAACACCATATATTTT
TRBD1	NA	TRBV10-3	TRBJ1-2	CAISGQEGTLNYGYTF	TGTGCCATCAGCGGACAGGAAGGAACACTAAACTATGGCTACACCTTC
TRBD1	NA	TRBV10-3	TRBJ1-4	CATGPGQGGEKLFF	TGTGCCACCGGGCCGGGACAGGGGGGTGAAAAACTGTTTTTT
NA	NA	TRBV6-6	TRBJ1-4	CASRTNREKLFF	TGTGCCAGCAGGACTAATAGAGAAAAACTGTTTTTT
NA	once	TRBV11-3	TRBJ2-3	CASSQADTQYF	TGTGCCAGCAGCCAGGCAGATACGCAGTATTTT
TRBD1	NA	TRBV7-9	TRBJ2-7	CASSFRDRPYEQYF	TGTGCCAGCAGCTTCCGGGACAGGCCCTACGAGCAGTACTTC
TRBD1	NA	TRBV3-1/TRBV3-2	TRBJ2-5	CASGTGGQETQYF	TGTGCCAGTGGGACAGGGGGGCAAGAGACCCAGTACTTC
NA	NA	TRBV2	TRBJ1-2	CASNWADLYGYTF	TGTGCCAGCAATTGGGCAGACCTCTATGGCTACACCTTC
NA	NA	TRBV5-5	TRBJ2-3	CASSYGRGPSSTDTQYF	TGTGCCAGCAGCTATGGGCGGGGGCCTTCTAGCACAGATACGCAGTATTTT
NA	NA	TRBV5-4	TRBJ2-1	CASSWTAYSYNEQFF	TGTGCCAGCAGCTGGACAGCCTACTCCTACAATGAGCAGTTCTTC
NA	NA	TRBV4-2	TRBJ1-6	CASAPRGDSPLHF	TGTGCCAGCGCGCCCAGGGGAGATTCACCCCTCCACTTT
NA	NA	TRBV20-1	TRBJ2-3	CSASPSTDTQYF	TGCAGTGCTAGTCCGAGCACAGATACGCAGTATTTT
NA	NA	TRBV6-5	TRBJ2-7	CASWSGKQYF	TGTGCCAGCTGGTCGGGTAAGCAGTACTTC
NA	NA	TRBV7-9	TRBJ1-1	CASSRQRNTEAFF	TGTGCCAGCAGCCGACAGAGGAACACTGAAGCTTTCTTT
NA	NA	TRBV7-2	TRBJ2-2	CASSFQGPYTGELFF	TGTGCCAGCAGCTTCCAGGGGCCCTACACCGGGGAGCTGTTTTTT
TRBD1	NA	TRBV19	TRBJ2-7	CASSPRTGAYEQYF	TGTGCCAGTAGTCCAAGGACAGGGGCCTACGAGCAGTACTTC
TRBD1	NA	TRBV29-1	TRBJ1-6	CSVAGGDDSPLHF	TGCAGCGTTGCAGGGGGAGATGATTCACCCCTCCACTTT
NA	NA	TRBV10-3	TRBJ2-1	CAISESEARPPYNEQFF	TGTGCCATCAGTGAGTCTGAAGCCAGGCCCCCCTACAATGAGCAGTTCTTC
NA	once	TRBV5-6	TRBJ1-4	CASSFGTSPYATNEKLFF	TGTGCCAGCAGCTTCGGGACATCCCCTTATGCAACTAATGAAAAACTGTTTTTT
NA	NA	TRBV7-2	TRBJ1-1	CASSRQVINTEAFF	TGTGCCAGCAGCAGACAGGTTATAAACACTGAAGCTTTCTTT
NA	NA	TRBV2	TRBJ1-5	CASRNEDSDFNQPQHF	TGTGCCAGCAGAAACGAGGACAGCGACTTTAATCAGCCCCAGCATTTT
TRBD1	NA	TRBV6-5	TRBJ2-7	CASSPRTGFYEQYF	TGTGCCAGCAGTCCAAGGACAGGATTCTACGAGCAGTACTTC
TRBD2	NA	TRBV5-6	TRBJ2-3	CASSRRLAGSTDTQYF	TGTGCCAGCAGTCGACGACTAGCGGGTAGCACAGATACGCAGTATTTT
NA	once	TRBV5-4	TRBJ1-5	CASSLAGNNQPQHF	TGTGCCAGCAGCTTGGCGGGAAACAATCAGCCCCAGCATTTT
NA	NA	TRBV25-1	TRBJ2-1	CASGTWDITEQFF	TGTGCCAGCGGGACATGGGACATCACTGAGCAGTTCTTC
TRBD1	NA	TRBV18	TRBJ2-2	CASSQWTGDVGELFF	TGTGCCAGCTCACAGTGGACAGGGGACGTCGGGGAGCTGTTTTTT
NA	NA	TRBV5-1	TRBJ2-1	CASSLVAGNYNEQFF	TGCGCCAGCAGCTTGGTTGCAGGGAATTACAATGAGCAGTTCTTC